The clone carrying this TCR beta chain came up a few times. Its antigen remains unidentified. The sample is drawn from a study of CD8 T cells in ankylosing spondylitis. Losses at the gene ends were 6 bases for V and 3 bases for J; bases not matched to a gene: 5. There are 14 residues in the CDR3. TCRdb reprocessed the 5' RACE reads with MiXCR, giving one entry per CDR3 protein. The profile shows some 290,000 distinct CDR3 sequences, 20% of them singletons. The study's findings and limits: Clones that were linked to disease were CD8+ and were relatively rare in peripheral blood.

The chain links TRBV12-3 or TRBV12-4 to TRBJ1-5; 7 bases map to TRBD1. The receptor was derived from a male donor with ankylosing spondylitis or in good health (not recorded which). The sequenced sample consisted of blood, either unsorted or a sorted T cell fraction (not recorded which). CDR3 sequence reads: CASRLGQTNQPQHF. CDR3 nucleotide sequence: TGTGCCAGCAGATTGGGACAGACCAATCAGCCCCAGCATTTT.